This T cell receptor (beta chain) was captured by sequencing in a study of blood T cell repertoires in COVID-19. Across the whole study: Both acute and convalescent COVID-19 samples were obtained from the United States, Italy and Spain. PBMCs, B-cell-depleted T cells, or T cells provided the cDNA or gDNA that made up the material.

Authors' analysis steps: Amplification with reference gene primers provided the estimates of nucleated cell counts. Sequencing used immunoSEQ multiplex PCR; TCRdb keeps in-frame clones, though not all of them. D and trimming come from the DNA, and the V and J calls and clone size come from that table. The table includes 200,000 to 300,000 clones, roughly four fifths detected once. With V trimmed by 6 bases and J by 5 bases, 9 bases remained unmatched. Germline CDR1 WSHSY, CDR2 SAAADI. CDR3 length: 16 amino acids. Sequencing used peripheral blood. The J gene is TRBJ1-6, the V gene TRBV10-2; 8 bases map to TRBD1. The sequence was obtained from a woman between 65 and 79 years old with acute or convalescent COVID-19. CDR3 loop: CASRPTGVKDNSPLHF. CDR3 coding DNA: TGCGCCAGCAGACCGACAGGGGTGAAGGATAATTCACCCCTCCACTTT.